This T cell receptor (beta chain) originates from a study of beta chain features in type 1 diabetes. Concerning this clone itself: The target antigen is unknown.

The junction had 6 bases not matched to a gene; V was cut back by 3 bases and J by 6 bases. The germline CDR1 and CDR2 sequences are GTSNPN and SVGIG (reference sequence). The CDR3 totals 14 residues. Study results and caveats: Fewer junction insertions and more nucleotide deletions appeared in type 1 diabetes patients.

Each donor gave one heparinised blood draw averaging about 110 mL. Expressed TCRB transcripts were sequenced because the entire RNA isolate underwent reverse transcription. The read count averaged roughly 4 million across naive, central memory and regulatory T cell samples. Libraries were prepared by immunoSEQ multiplex PCR; TCRdb keeps only in-frame clonotypes and omits some of them. The repertoire consists of around 500,000 clones, with around 30% occurring once and the leading ten covering 0.05% to 0.07%. Sequenced: naive CD4+ T cells from blood. This sequence joins TRBV30 and TRBJ1-5; 9 bases fit TRBD1. The TCR comes from a man younger than 30 in good health. CDR3 region: CAWSGTGPGQPQHF. CDR3 coding DNA: TGTGCCTGGAGCGGGACAGGGCCGGGTCAGCCCCAGCATTTT.